Listed below are T cell receptor beta chains from one sample, sequenced in a study of cytomegalovirus exposure and HLA in healthy donors. Assay used: immunoSEQ multiplex PCR; TCRdb lists only in-frame clones, some missing. This sample has approximately 69,000 clones, with about 76% found just once. Source material: PBMCs. The receptor source for this set is a man between 18 and 29 years old in good health and CMV-seronegative. Each CDR3 is given with its conserved first and last residue. The D gene is left open where the match is weak. Expanded clones get a size class; other rows say once, few or many, or leave the size out.

TRBJ1-2,TRBV18,TRBD1,-,17,TGTGCCAGCTCACCACTGGCGTTCAAGAAGGGGGCGCGGGGCTACACCTTC,CASSPLAFKKGARGYTF
TRBJ1-5,TRBV5-6,-,-,12,TGTGCCAGCAGCTTGGGTAGTCAGCCCCAGCATTTT,CASSLGSQPQHF
TRBJ2-7,TRBV28,TRBD1,few,16,TGTGCCAGCAGTTTATTGCTGGGGACAGGGAACTACGAGCAGTACTTC,CASSLLLGTGNYEQYF
TRBJ2-3,TRBV5-1,-,-,14,TGCGCCAGCAGGCCGCGGCCTAGCACAGATACGCAGTATTTT,CASRPRPSTDTQYF
TRBJ2-3,TRBV19,TRBD1,-,14,TGTGCCAGTAGTATCGACAGGGGGACAGATACGCAGTATTTT,CASSIDRGTDTQYF
TRBJ1-4,TRBV4-1,-,few,15,TGCGCCAGCAGCCAGACCGGGACAAGCCTTGAAAAACTGTTTTTT,CASSQTGTSLEKLFF
TRBJ1-1,TRBV6-6,-,once,12,TGTGCCAGCAGTTCCAGGGACACTGAAGCTTTCTTT,CASSSRDTEAFF
TRBJ2-7,TRBV2,TRBD2,-,12,TGTGCCAGCATCGGGGGGGCCTACGAGCAGTACTTC,CASIGGAYEQYF
TRBJ2-2,TRBV29-1,-,-,14,TGCAGCGTTGTGGGTCAGGGGAACACCGGGGAGCTGTTTTTT,CSVVGQGNTGELFF
TRBJ2-7,TRBV28,-,few,14,TGTGCCAGCAGTCCTACAGAGTACTCCTCCGAGCAGTACTTC,CASSPTEYSSEQYF
TRBJ2-7,TRBV29-1,TRBD1,-,16,TGCAGCGTACCCGGGACAGGGGGCTTCCCTACCTACGAGCAGTACTTC,CSVPGTGGFPTYEQYF
TRBJ1-1,TRBV4-1,-,-,13,TGCGCCAGCAGCCAAGTGTACGCGACTGAAGCTTTCTTT,CASSQVYATEAFF
TRBJ2-5,TRBV6-5,TRBD2,once,16,TGTGCCAGCAGTTACTACTATAGCGGGGCCCAAGAGACCCAGTACTTC,CASSYYYSGAQETQYF
TRBJ1-2,TRBV7-2,TRBD1,-,16,TGTGCCAGCAGCTTCGCGATTTCAGGGGGCGGGTATGGCTACACCTTC,CASSFAISGGGYGYTF
TRBJ1-2,TRBV5-1,-,-,15,TGCGCCAGCAGCCGTCTAGACAGCGACTCGGGTGGCTACACCTTC,CASSRLDSDSGGYTF
TRBJ2-3,TRBV7-9,TRBD1,once,15,TGTGCCAGCAGCTTAAGCGACAGGGGGCGAGATACGCAGTATTTT,CASSLSDRGRDTQYF
TRBJ2-5,TRBV5-1,-,-,13,TGCGCCAGCAGCGTACGGGTCGAAGAGACCCAGTACTTC,CASSVRVEETQYF
TRBJ2-2,TRBV28,-,once,13,TGTGCCAGCAGTCTGACAGACACCGGGGAGCTGTTTTTT,CASSLTDTGELFF
TRBJ1-2,TRBV29-1,-,-,14,TGCAGCGTGCCTTCAGAGGGGAGGAACTATGGCTACACCTTC,CSVPSEGRNYGYTF
TRBJ1-5,TRBV12-2,-,once,14,TGTGCAAGTCGCTTAGAACAGGTTTTTCAGCCCCAGCATTTT,CASRLEQVFQPQHF
TRBJ2-3,TRBV9,TRBD1,-,15,TGTGCCAGCAGCGCCGGGACAGGGGGCACAGATACGCAGTATTTT,CASSAGTGGTDTQYF
TRBJ1-4,TRBV5-1,-,-,15,TGCGCCAGCAGCCCTGCGGGGGATCCTAATGAAAAACTGTTTTTT,CASSPAGDPNEKLFF
TRBJ2-5,TRBV6-1,TRBD1,-,14,TGTGCCAGCAGCGGACAGGGGGCCTCAGAGACCCAGTACTTC,CASSGQGASETQYF
TRBJ2-1,TRBV28,-,-,14,TGTGCCAGCAGACATAAACGGACTCACAATGAGCAGTTCTTC,CASRHKRTHNEQFF
TRBJ2-3,TRBV30,-,-,11,TGTGCCTGGGGAAGAACAGGGTACAAGTATTTT,CAWGRTGYKYF
TRBJ2-3,TRBV27,-,-,19,TGTGCCAGCAGTTTATCGATCCGTCTAGACGCCGGTGGCACAGATACGCAGTATTTT,CASSLSIRLDAGGTDTQYF
TRBJ2-5,TRBV29-1,TRBD2,-,14,TGCAGCGTTGAAGATAGCGGGGGGGAAGAGACCCAGTACTTC,CSVEDSGGEETQYF
TRBJ2-5,TRBV5-1,-,-,17,TGCGCCAGCAGCTTGGGGTTGGGACTTCTTCTCCAAGAGACCCAGTACTTC,CASSLGLGLLLQETQYF
TRBJ1-1,TRBV14,-,-,14,TGTGCCAGCAGCCAAGATCGGGGGAACACTGAAGCTTTCTTT,CASSQDRGNTEAFF
TRBJ2-7,TRBV5-8,TRBD1,-,16,TGTGCCAGCAGCTTGGACCCGGGACAGAGCTCCTACGAGCAGTACTTC,CASSLDPGQSSYEQYF
TRBJ2-7,TRBV5-1,TRBD2,-,15,TGCGCCAGCAGCTCCCTCCGGGGGGACGGGAACGAGCAGTACTTC,CASSSLRGDGNEQYF
TRBJ2-7,TRBV13,-,-,14,TGTGCCAGCAGCTCACAGGGTATGGAGACCCAGCAGTACTTC,CASSSQGMETQQYF
TRBJ1-2,TRBV5-4,TRBD1,-,13,TGTGCCAGCAGCGGGGGGACAGCGTATGGCTACACCTTC,CASSGGTAYGYTF
TRBJ2-2,TRBV6-5,-,-,14,TGTGCCAGCAGTTATGGGAGACTCACCGGGGAGCTGTTTTTT,CASSYGRLTGELFF
TRBJ2-5,TRBV7-7,-,-,13,TGTGCCAGCAGCTTAGATATCCGGGAGACCCAGTACTTC,CASSLDIRETQYF
TRBJ1-3,TRBV7-9,TRBD1,-,16,TGTGCCAGCAGCTTAGACCTGGGACAGACTGGAAACACCATATATTTT,CASSLDLGQTGNTIYF
TRBJ1-1,TRBV13,-,-,12,TGTGCCAGCAGGGGACTTTTGAGTGAAGCTTTCTTT,CASRGLLSEAFF
TRBJ2-5,TRBV18,TRBD1,-,15,TGTGCCAGCTCACCCCTCGACAGGGCGTGGGAGACCCAGTACTTC,CASSPLDRAWETQYF
TRBJ1-2,TRBV9,-,-,14,TGTGCCAGCAGCGTAGTTGCGGGAAGCTATGGCTACACCTTC,CASSVVAGSYGYTF
TRBJ1-4,TRBV6-1,-,few,14,TGTGCCAGCAGAATATTTGGACAAGGTGAAAAACTGTTTTTT,CASRIFGQGEKLFF
TRBJ1-2,TRBV28,TRBD1,-,16,TGTGCCAGCAGTTTAAGTACAGGGGCGTCTGTCTATGGCTACACCTTC,CASSLSTGASVYGYTF
TRBJ1-5,TRBV19,TRBD1,-,16,TGTGCCAGTAGTATCCCGACAGGGGGTTTTGGTCAGCCCCAGCATTTT,CASSIPTGGFGQPQHF
TRBJ1-6,TRBV7-9,-,-,14,TGTGCCAGCAGCCTACACAGGGACGGTTCACCCCTCCACTTT,CASSLHRDGSPLHF
TRBJ1-5,TRBV6-1,-,-,15,TGTGCCAGCAGCGGACCTGACAGCGGCAATCAGCCCCAGCATTTT,CASSGPDSGNQPQHF
TRBJ2-7,TRBV19,TRBD1,once,12,TGTGCCAGTAGTATTCTGCAGGGGGAACAGTACTTC,CASSILQGEQYF
TRBJ2-5,TRBV6-1,TRBD2,-,18,TGTGCCAGCAGTGATCTCGGGGGACTAGCGGGGGGGAAGGAGACCCAGTACTTC,CASSDLGGLAGGKETQYF
TRBJ2-5,TRBV5-6,TRBD2,-,15,TGTGCCAGCAGCTTGCGGACTAGCGGGGAAGAGACCCAGTACTTC,CASSLRTSGEETQYF